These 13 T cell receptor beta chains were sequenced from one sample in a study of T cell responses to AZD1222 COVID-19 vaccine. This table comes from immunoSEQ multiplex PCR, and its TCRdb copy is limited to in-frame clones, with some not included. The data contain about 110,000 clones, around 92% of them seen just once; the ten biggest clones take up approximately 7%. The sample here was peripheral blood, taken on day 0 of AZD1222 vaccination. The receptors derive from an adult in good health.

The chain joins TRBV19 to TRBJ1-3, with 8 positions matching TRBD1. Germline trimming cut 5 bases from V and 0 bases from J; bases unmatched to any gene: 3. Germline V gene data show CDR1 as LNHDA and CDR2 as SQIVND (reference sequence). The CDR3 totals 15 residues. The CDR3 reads CASSYDRGSGNTIYF. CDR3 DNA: TGTGCCAGTAGTTACGACAGGGGCTCTGGAAACACCATATATTTT.

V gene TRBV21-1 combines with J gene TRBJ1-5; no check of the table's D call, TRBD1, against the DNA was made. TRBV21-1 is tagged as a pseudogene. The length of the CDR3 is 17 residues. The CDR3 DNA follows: TGTGCCAGCATCAAATTCGGCGGACAGGGTGGAAATCAGCCCCAGCATTTT. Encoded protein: CASIKFGGQGGNQPQHF.

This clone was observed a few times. The CDR3 protein is CASSPMGGGRDEQYF. CDR3 sequence (DNA): TGTGCCAGCAGCCCCATGGGGGGCGGTCGTGACGAGCAGTACTTC. This chain uses TRBV7-3 with TRBJ2-7, with D perhaps being TRBD1 or TRBD2 (6 bases each). Germline V gives CDR1 SGHTA, CDR2 FQGTGA. The CDR3 is 15 residues long. The V and J ends lost 5 bases and 5 bases respectively, with 19 bases between them.

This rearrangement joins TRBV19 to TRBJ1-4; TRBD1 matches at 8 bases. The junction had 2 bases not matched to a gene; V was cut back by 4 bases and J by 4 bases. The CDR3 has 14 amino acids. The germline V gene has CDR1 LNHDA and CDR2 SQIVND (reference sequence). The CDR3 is CASSTGGNNEKLFF. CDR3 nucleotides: TGTGCCAGTAGTACAGGGGGCAATAATGAAAAACTGTTTTTT.

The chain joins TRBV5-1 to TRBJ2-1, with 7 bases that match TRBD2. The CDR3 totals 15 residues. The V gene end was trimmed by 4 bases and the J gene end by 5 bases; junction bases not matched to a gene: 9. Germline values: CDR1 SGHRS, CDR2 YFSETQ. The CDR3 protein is CASSGEAGPNNEQFF. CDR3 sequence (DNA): TGCGCCAGCAGCGGGGAAGCGGGGCCCAACAATGAGCAGTTCTTC.

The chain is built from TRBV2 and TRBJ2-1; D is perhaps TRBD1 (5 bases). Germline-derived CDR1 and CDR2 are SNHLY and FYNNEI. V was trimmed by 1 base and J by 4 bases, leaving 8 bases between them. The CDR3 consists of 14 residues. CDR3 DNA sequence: TGTGCCAGCAGTGAAGTAGACAGATACAATGAGCAGTTCTTC. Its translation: CASSEVDRYNEQFF.

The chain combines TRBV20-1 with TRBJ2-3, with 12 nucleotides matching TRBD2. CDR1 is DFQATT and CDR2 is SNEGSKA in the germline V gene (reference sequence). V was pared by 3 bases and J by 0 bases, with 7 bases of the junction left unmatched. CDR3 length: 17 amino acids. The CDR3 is CSASGGTSGPSTDTQYF. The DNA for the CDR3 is TGCAGTGCTAGTGGTGGGACTAGCGGGCCGAGCACAGATACGCAGTATTTT.

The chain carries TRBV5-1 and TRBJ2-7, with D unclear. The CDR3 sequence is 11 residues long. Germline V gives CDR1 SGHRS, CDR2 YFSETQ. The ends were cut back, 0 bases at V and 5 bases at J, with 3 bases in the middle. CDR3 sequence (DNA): TGCGCCAGCAGCTTGGCGAACGAGCAGTACTTC. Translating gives CASSLANEQYF. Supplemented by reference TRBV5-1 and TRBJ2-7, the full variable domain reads KAGVTQTPRYLIKTRGQQVTLSCSPISGHRSVSWYQQTPGQGLQFLFEYFSETQRNKGNFPGRFSGRQFSNSRSEMNVSTLELGDSALYLCASSLANEQYFGPGTRLTVT.

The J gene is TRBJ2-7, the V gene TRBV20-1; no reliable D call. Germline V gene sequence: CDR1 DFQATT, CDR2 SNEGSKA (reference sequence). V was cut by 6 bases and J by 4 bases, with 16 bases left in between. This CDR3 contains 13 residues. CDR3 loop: CSASQAARYEQYF. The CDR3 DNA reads TGCAGTGCCAGTCAAGCAGCTAGGTACGAGCAGTACTTC.

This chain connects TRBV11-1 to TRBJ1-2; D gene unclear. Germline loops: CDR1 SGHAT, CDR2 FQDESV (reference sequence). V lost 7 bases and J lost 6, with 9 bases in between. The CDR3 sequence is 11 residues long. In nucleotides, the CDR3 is TGTGCCAGCACCGATTTCGATGGCTACACCTTC. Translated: CASTDFDGYTF. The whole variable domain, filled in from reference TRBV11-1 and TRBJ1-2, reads EAEVAQSPRYKITEKSQAVAFWCDPISGHATLYWYRQILGQGPELLVQFQDESVVDDSQLPKDRFSAERLKGVDSTLKIQPAELGDSAMYLCASTDFDGYTFGSGTRLTVV.

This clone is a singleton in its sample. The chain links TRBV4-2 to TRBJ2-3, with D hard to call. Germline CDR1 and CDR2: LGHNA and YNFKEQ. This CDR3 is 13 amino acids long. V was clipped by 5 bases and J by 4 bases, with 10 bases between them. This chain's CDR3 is CASSATEADTQYF. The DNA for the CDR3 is TGTGCCAGCAGCGCCACAGAGGCAGATACGCAGTATTTT.

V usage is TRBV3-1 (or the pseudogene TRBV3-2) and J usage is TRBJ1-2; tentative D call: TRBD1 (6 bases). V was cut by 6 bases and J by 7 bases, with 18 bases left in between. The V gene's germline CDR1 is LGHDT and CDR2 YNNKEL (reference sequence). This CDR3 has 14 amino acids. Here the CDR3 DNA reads TGTGCCAGCAGTCCTGGACAGATATCGGTTGGCTACACCTTC. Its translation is CASSPGQISVGYTF.

The CDR3 protein is CASSKLSADSPLHF. In DNA form, the CDR3 reads TGTGCCAGCAGCAAACTATCGGCGGATTCACCCCTCCACTTT. V is TRBV21-1 and J is TRBJ1-6. TRBV21-1 is a recognized pseudogene. The CDR3 extends over 14 amino acids.